This record concerns one TCR beta chain sequence. Its antigen remains undetermined. No base qualities exist here, and no much larger clone lies one base off it. Each collaborating institution followed its own protocols to collect whole blood in K2EDTA tubes. For TCRbeta analysis, collaborators shipped samples in one of three forms: frozen whole blood, isolated PBMCs, or DNA extracted from either of those sample types. These data originate in a study of blood T cell repertoires in COVID-19 (dated by TCRdb to 2020 to 2022). Regarding the study in general: Samples covering the acute and convalescent phases of COVID-19 were provided by collaborators in the United States, Italy and Spain. The prospective study material was composed of cDNA or gDNA derived from T cells, B-cell-depleted T cells, or PBMCs. Subjects who had been exposed to COVID-19, were actively infected with it, or had recovered from it provided the deeply sampled blood TCRbeta repertoires that made up the dataset. A freely available public database, intended as a resource for researchers studying the immune response to SARS-CoV-2, is where the repertoires were released. The samples were drawn from two sources: the first 160 participants of the ongoing ImmuneRACE study, and fewer than 1,500 subjects contributed by 6 global collaborators. Sample metadata almost always included a de-identified subject ID, COVID-19 status, age in years and sex. Where HLA class I and class II types were available, the types were taken from metadata supplied by the sample provider, not from assay-based typing.

V gives up 9 bases and J gives up 0 bases, and the segment between their germline ends measures 18 bases. The CDR3 starts with the cysteine, ends with the phenylalanine, and has 16 residues. Just CDR3 DNA is preserved here, 48 bases in frame from base 1. The germline V gene (reference sequence) sets CDR1 to LNHDA and CDR2 to SQIVND. What the authors observed across the whole study: Clinical and demographic metadata were provided uncurated, with the amount varying by source and participant.

TCRbeta CDR3 regions were amplified from genomic DNA by means of the immunoSEQ Assay, a bias-controlled multiplex PCR. Concerning the study's data processing: The number of nucleated cells in each sample was estimated from the amplification of reference gene primers within the assay. To quantify the absolute abundance of each unique TCRbeta CDR3 rearrangement, sequence reads were collapsed and filtered. For each sample, productive Simpson clonality was calculated by taking the square root of Simpson's diversity index across productive rearrangements. TCRdb holds this immuneACCESS table with in-frame rearrangements only. Some clones are missing; in checked studies, unresolved V genes explain under half, and the rest has no known cause. V and J calls and clone size are copied from that table; D and trimming were computed from the DNA. Counted in this sample were approximately 90,000 clones; 79% of them appeared once. About a quarter of the sample goes to the ten largest clones.

The sample comprised peripheral blood. This receptor was identified in a human donor in a cohort sampled during active COVID-19. The chain was built from TRBV19 and TRBJ1-5; the D gene cannot be named for sure. The CDR3 corresponds to CASGRAVSYSNQPQHF. The sequenced DNA: TGTGCCAGCGGTCGCGCGGTATCGTATAGCAATCAGCCCCAGCATTTT. The reference TRBV19 and TRBJ1-5 proteins fill in what lies around the CDR3, so the full variable domain reads DGGITQSPKYLFRKEGQNVTLSCEQNLNHDAMYWYRQDPGQGLRLIYYSQIVNDFQKGDIAEGYSVSREKKESFPLTVTSAQKNPTAFYLCASGRAVSYSNQPQHFGDGTRLSIL.